The clone carrying this T cell receptor beta chain came up many times. Mismatch with germline at one junction end may stem from a read error. This CDR3 region has 13 residues. CDR1 and CDR2 (germline): SGHTA, FQGNSA. Unique molecular identifiers were incorporated into the prepared TCRbeta library. TCRdb analysed the PCR reads with MiXCR anew, one entry per CDR3 protein. The sample has approximately 200,000 distinct CDR3 sequences, roughly 15% seen once. This entry is derived from a study of T-cell reconstitution after alpha-beta-depleted transplantation in children. This chain uses TRBV7-2 with TRBJ1-2; no reliable D call. This clonotype was obtained from a human donor who donated a stem cell graft to a child with acute lymphoblastic leukemia. The sequencing here drew on PBMCs from the stem cell graft donor, taken from the stem cell graft. The CDR3 region is CASSLPGLRTRAF. The CDR3 DNA reads TGTGCCAGCAGCTTACCTGGCCTAAGGACCCGAGCCTTC.